These 22 T cell receptor beta chains were sequenced from one sample in a study of technical replicates of blood from a few donors. TCRdb's table, derived via immunoSEQ multiplex PCR, lists solely in-frame clones and lacks some. The repertoire holds tens of thousands of clones, with roughly 89% as singletons. Material: T cells isolated from PBMCs. Every receptor here comes from a human donor in good health.

This rearrangement joins TRBV5-8 to TRBJ1-1; D unclear. CDR3 length: 14 residues. V was cut by 0 bases and J by 0 bases, with 6 bases left in between. Germline CDR1 SGHTS, CDR2 YDEGEE. The CDR3 bases are TGTGCCAGCAGCTTGGGTTTTATGAACACTGAAGCTTTCTTT. As protein: CASSLGFMNTEAFF.

V gene TRBV2 combines with J gene TRBJ2-3; 7 bases are shared with TRBD2. The CDR3 runs 16 residues. V dropped 2 bases and J dropped 1; count of bases not matched to a gene: 6. Looked up from germline, CDR1 is SNHLY and CDR2 is FYNNEI. CDR3 region: CASSEWREIGTDTQYF. The CDR3 DNA is TGTGCCAGCAGTGAATGGCGGGAGATAGGCACAGATACGCAGTATTTT. Together with reference TRBV2 and TRBJ2-3, the CDR3 gives the full variable domain: EPEVTQTPSHQVTQMGQEVILRCVPISNHLYFYWYRQILGQKVEFLVSFYNNEISEKSEIFDDQFSVERPDGSNFTLKIRSTKLEDSAMYFCASSEWREIGTDTQYFGPGTRLTVL.

This chain links TRBV5-1 with TRBJ1-4; 7 nucleotides agree with TRBD1. CDR3 size: 18 residues. V lost 3 bases, J lost 1 base, and 12 bases stayed unmatched. Germline-derived CDR1 and CDR2 are SGHRS and YFSETQ. CDR3 region: CASSYGGGGGKTNEKLFF. The CDR3 DNA follows: TGCGCCAGCAGCTACGGTGGAGGGGGCGGAAAAACTAATGAAAAACTGTTTTTT.

This chain connects TRBV5-4 to TRBJ1-2; the match to TRBD1 covers 7 bases. The V gene end was trimmed by 4 bases and the J gene end by 5 bases; junction bases not matched to a gene: 5. The CDR3 totals 13 residues. CDR1 and CDR2 (germline): SGHNT, YYREEE (reference sequence). The CDR3 here is CASSGTGVYGYTF. In nucleotides, the CDR3 is TGTGCCAGCAGCGGAACAGGGGTATATGGCTACACCTTC.

This clone was seen just once. The CDR3 nucleotides read TGTGCCAGCAGCAGAGACGGGACATCTCAAGAGACCCAGTACTTC. It yields the protein CASSRDGTSQETQYF. The rearrangement joins TRBV7-2 to TRBJ2-5; D perhaps matches TRBD1 (6 bases). This CDR3 contains 15 residues. The germline CDR1 and CDR2 sequences are SGHTA and FQGNSA. Trimming took 5 bases from V and 2 from J, leaving 15 bases between them.

The V gene is TRBV2, the J gene TRBJ2-7; TRBD1 is a possible D gene (5 bases). In germline, CDR1 is SNHLY, CDR2 FYNNEI. The CDR3 contains 14 residues. The V end was cut by 4 bases, the J end by 3 bases, with 13 bases between. CDR3 sequence: CASSGMDILYEQYF. The CDR3 bases are TGTGCCAGCAGTGGGATGGACATTCTCTACGAGCAGTACTTC.

The rearrangement links TRBV19 to TRBJ2-7; 10 bases are a match to TRBD1. This CDR3 has 15 residues. Germline V gene lookup returns CDR1 LNHDA and CDR2 SQIVND (reference sequence). Trimming cost V 4 bases and J 3 bases; bases outside gene matches: 6. CDR3 residues: CASSTGTGVIYEQYF. CDR3 DNA sequence: TGTGCCAGTAGTACCGGGACAGGGGTCATCTACGAGCAGTACTTC.

This sequence joins TRBV7-7 and TRBJ2-1, with 7 bases matching TRBD1. This CDR3 spans 16 amino acids. V lost 4 bases, J lost 0 bases, and 6 bases stayed unmatched. CDR1 and CDR2 (germline): SSHAT, FNYEAQ (reference sequence). CDR3 residues: CASSSRGPRSYNEQFF. CDR3 in DNA: TGTGCCAGCAGCTCTAGGGGGCCACGCTCCTACAATGAGCAGTTCTTC.

The chain uses TRBV18 and TRBJ2-3, with a weak D call TRBD1 (6 bases). Germline V gives CDR1 KGHSH, CDR2 LQKENI. V was shortened by 6 bases and J by 2 bases, with 15 bases between the two germline ends. This CDR3 is built from 15 residues. CDR3 DNA: TGTGCCAGCTCTTACGGACAGCTCTCCACAGATACGCAGTATTTT. This sequence encodes CASSYGQLSTDTQYF.

J is TRBJ1-1 and V is TRBV7-9; D remains ambiguous. The germline V gene has CDR1 SEHNR and CDR2 FQNEAQ (reference sequence). Trimming took off 6 bases at V and 4 bases at J, with 9 bases between the two ends. This CDR3 has 12 amino acids. This CDR3 reads CASRPPGTEAFF. In nucleotides, the CDR3 is TGTGCCAGCAGGCCTCCGGGCACTGAAGCTTTCTTT.

CDR3 DNA sequence: TGTGCCAGCAGCCGGAGGGCGGTAAGCAATCAGCCCCAGCATTTT. Protein sequence: CASSRRAVSNQPQHF. V usage is TRBV28 and J usage is TRBJ1-5; D unresolved. Trimming cost V 6 bases and J 1 base, with 13 bases left between them. Germline CDR1 is MDHEN and CDR2 is SYDVKM. The CDR3 spans 15 residues.

The chain links TRBV7-9 to TRBJ1-1; D is uncertain. CDR3 length: 14 amino acids. Per germline, CDR1 SEHNR and CDR2 FQNEAQ (reference sequence). Deletions cut 2 bases from V and 0 bases from J, with 7 bases between. This CDR3 is CASSLQVLNTEAFF. The CDR3 DNA follows: TGTGCCAGCAGCTTACAGGTCTTGAACACTGAAGCTTTCTTT. The full variable domain, its missing parts supplied by reference TRBV7-9 and TRBJ1-1, is DTGVSQNPRHKITKRGQNVTFRCDPISEHNRLYWYRQTLGQGPEFLTYFQNEAQLEKSRLLSDRFSAERPKGSFSTLEIQRTEQGDSAMYLCASSLQVLNTEAFFGQGTRLTVV.

This chain links TRBV18 with TRBJ1-1, with D possibly matching TRBD1 (6 bases). From germline, CDR1 is KGHSH and CDR2 LQKENI. Trimming pared 3 bases from V and 1 base from J, leaving 15 bases between. CDR3 length equals 16 residues. CDR3 sequence: CASSPRGAGANTEAFF. DNA for the CDR3: TGTGCCAGCTCACCCAGGGGCGCCGGTGCGAACACTGAAGCTTTCTTT.

The chain couples TRBV9 to TRBJ2-3; a weak D match, TRBD1 (5 bases). Germline CDR1 reads SGDLS; CDR2 reads YYNGEE. Trimming removed 4 bases at V and 2 bases at J, with 17 bases between. There are 16 residues in the CDR3. The CDR3: CASSHQQVLTTDTQYF. In DNA form, the CDR3 reads TGTGCCAGCAGCCATCAACAGGTTCTCACCACAGATACGCAGTATTTT.

The chain couples TRBV13 to TRBJ2-6; a possible D gene is TRBD2 (6 bases). Germline V gene data show CDR1 as PRHDT and CDR2 as FYEKMQ (reference sequence). V lost 0 bases, J lost 0 bases, and 21 bases lay in between. The CDR3 extends over 21 amino acids. CDR3 nucleotides: TGTGCCAGCAGCTTAGGAGCCCTCCTGGCGGGAACCACCTCTGGGGCCAACGTCCTGACTTTC. Residues: CASSLGALLAGTTSGANVLTF.

V gene TRBV6-5 combines with J gene TRBJ2-1, with a tentative D call TRBD2 (6 bases). The V end lost 6 bases, the J end lost 0 bases, and 9 bases lay between the germline ends. Germline lookup yields CDR1 MNHEY and CDR2 SVGAGI. CDR3 size: 14 residues. CDR3 protein: CASRAGSSYNEQFF. The CDR3 DNA reads as TGTGCCAGCAGAGCGGGTAGCTCCTACAATGAGCAGTTCTTC.

This chain connects TRBV9 to TRBJ1-2; 8 nucleotides line up with TRBD1. J was trimmed by 2 bases and V by 0 bases; bases with no gene match: 6. In germline, CDR1 is SGDLS, CDR2 YYNGEE. The CDR3 contains 16 residues. The CDR3 DNA sequence: TGTGCCAGCAGCGTAGGCAGGGGGCGTTGGAACTATGGCTACACCTTC. Residues: CASSVGRGRWNYGYTF.

J is TRBJ1-2 and V is TRBV25-1, with unresolved D. There are 13 residues in the CDR3. Germline V gives CDR1 MGHDK, CDR2 SYGVNS. Trimming cost V 5 bases and J 6 bases, with 13 bases left between them. This CDR3 is CASSTRLLDGYTF. In DNA, the CDR3 is TGTGCCAGCAGTACGCGGCTACTCGATGGCTACACCTTC.

The gene calls are TRBV9 and TRBJ2-5; 7 bases align to TRBD2. The trim removed 0 bases at V and 5 bases at J, leaving 7 bases unmatched. The CDR3 contains 15 residues. Germline loops: CDR1 SGDLS, CDR2 YYNGEE. CDR3 coding DNA: TGTGCCAGCAGCGTAGGGGGATTCGGGAGGGAGACCCAGTACTTC. It yields the protein CASSVGGFGRETQYF. The variable domain in full, completed from reference TRBV9 and TRBJ2-5, reads DSGVTQTPKHLITATGQRVTLRCSPRSGDLSVYWYQQSLDQGLQFLIQYYNGEERAKGNILERFSAQQFPDLHSELNLSSLELGDSALYFCASSVGGFGRETQYFGPGTRLLVL.

The rearrangement joins TRBV10-3 to TRBJ1-3; 7 nucleotides match TRBD1. Trimming cost V 2 bases and J 7 bases; bases outside gene matches: 5. Germline CDR1 ENHRY, CDR2 SYGVKD. The CDR3 consists of 14 residues. CDR3 coding DNA: TGTGCCATCAGTGAGGACAGGGATGGGAACACCATATATTTT. Translation gives CAISEDRDGNTIYF.

V and J are TRBV4-1 and TRBJ2-5; tentatively, D is TRBD2 (7 bases). The CDR3 is 17 residues long. V was shortened by 0 bases and J by 6 bases, with 20 bases between the two germline ends. CDR1 and CDR2 from the germline V gene are MGHRA and YSYEKL. The CDR3 region has the DNA TGCGCCAGCAGCCAAGATGTGCGGGAGAGTACAGGGCAGACCCAGTACTTC. Its protein product is CASSQDVRESTGQTQYF.

This chain connects TRBV27 to TRBJ1-1; TRBD1 matches 10 bases. Germline CDR1 and CDR2: MNHEY and SMNVEV (reference sequence). CDR3 size: 14 residues. V lost 4 bases and J lost 5; bases outside the gene matches: 4. CDR3 bases: TGTGCCAGCAGTTGGACAGGGGGACGGACTGAAGCTTTCTTT. This encodes CASSWTGGRTEAFF.